A few counts support the clone carrying this T cell receptor beta chain. These data originate in a study of blood T cells in healthy people across ages. Germline loops: CDR1 KGHSH, CDR2 LQKENI. The CDR3 is 14 amino acids. V was clipped by 0 bases and J by 5 bases, with 10 bases between them. The second PCR ran roughly 7 to 11 cycles with a sample-barcoded 5' primer and J-beta primers. TCRdb reprocessed the 5' RACE reads with MiXCR, giving one entry per CDR3 protein. In the table there are 900,000 to 950,000 distinct CDR3 sequences, almost 30% of which are singletons. The data also belong to a second study, concerning T cells of mothers and their children. As reported in that work: Detection of persistent microchimeric T cell clones did not occur.

This chain joins TRBV18 and TRBJ1-2; D is unresolved. Input material: blood. The sequence was collected from a middle-aged woman in good health. The CDR3 region has the DNA TGTGCCAGCTCACCACCTCTGGGGTCTTATGGCTACACCTTC. Translating gives CASSPPLGSYGYTF.